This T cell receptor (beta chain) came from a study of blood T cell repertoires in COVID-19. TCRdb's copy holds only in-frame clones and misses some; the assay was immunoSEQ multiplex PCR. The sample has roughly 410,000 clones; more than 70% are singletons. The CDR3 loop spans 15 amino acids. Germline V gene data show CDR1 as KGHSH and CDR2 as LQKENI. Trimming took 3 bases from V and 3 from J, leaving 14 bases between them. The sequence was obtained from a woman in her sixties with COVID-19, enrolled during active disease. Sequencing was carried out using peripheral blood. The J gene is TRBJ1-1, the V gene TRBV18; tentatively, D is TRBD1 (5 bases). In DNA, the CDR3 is TGTGCCAGCTCACCTGAATGGGGGGTCGACACTGAAGCTTTCTTT. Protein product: CASSPEWGVDTEAFF.